These 18 T cell receptor beta chains were sequenced from one sample in a study of chemoradiotherapy in HPV16-positive cancers (dated by TCRdb to between 2021 and 2023). The library came from the immunoSEQ multiplex PCR assay. TCRdb carries this immuneACCESS record with in-frame sequences only. Its versions omit some clonotypes, under half of them owing to an unresolved V gene in the studies checked, with the rest unexplained. Counted in this sample were 3,000 to 4,000 clones; around 82% of them appeared once. About 2.9% of the sample is held by the ten biggest clonotypes. Sequencing was performed on tumor tissue, taken from a patient who underwent chemoradiotherapy. The receptors derive from a human donor with HPV-associated anogenital cancer.

Only a few counts were recorded for this clone. The chain links TRBV20-1 to TRBJ1-2; tentatively, D is TRBD1 (5 bases). The germline CDR1 and CDR2 sequences are DFQATT and SNEGSKA (reference sequence). The V gene lost 3 bases and the J gene lost 8 bases, with 10 bases spanning the gap. The CDR3 totals 11 residues. DNA of the CDR3: TGCAGTGCTAGCACAGGAGCCGGCTACACCTTC. It codes for CSASTGAGYTF.

The chain employs TRBV7-9 and TRBJ1-2; D unclear. The CDR3 is 14 residues long. Germline CDR1 SEHNR, CDR2 FQNEAQ (reference sequence). V was cut by 1 base and J by 6 bases, with 12 bases left in between. The CDR3: CASSLGGSLDGYTF. The CDR3 bases are TGTGCCAGCAGCTTAGGCGGCAGTCTAGATGGCTACACCTTC.

V gene TRBV19 combines with J gene TRBJ2-2; D gene ambiguous. The CDR3 spans 15 residues. Germline CDR1 is LNHDA and CDR2 is SQIVND (reference sequence). Deletions cut 1 base from V and 4 bases from J, with 10 bases between. CDR3 sequence reads: CASSIGQTVTGELFF. CDR3 sequence (DNA): TGTGCCAGTAGTATAGGGCAGACCGTCACCGGGGAGCTGTTTTTT.

V usage is TRBV30 and J usage is TRBJ2-6; no reliable D call. The germline V and J ends were trimmed by 0 bases and 1 base, with 7 bases remaining between them. Germline V gene sequence: CDR1 GTSNPN, CDR2 SVGIG (reference sequence). The CDR3 runs to 15 residues. CDR3 in DNA: TGTGCCTGGAGTGTACTTGGATCTGGGGCCAACGTCCTGACTTTC. Protein: CAWSVLGSGANVLTF.

The rearrangement joins TRBV5-1 to TRBJ2-1, with a weak D call TRBD2 (6 bases). The ends were cut back, 0 bases at V and 9 bases at J, with 22 bases in the middle. CDR1 and CDR2 from the germline V gene are SGHRS and YFSETQ. The CDR3 contains 17 residues. CDR3 sequence reads: CASSLDGGRGERREQFF. As DNA, the CDR3 is TGCGCCAGCAGCTTGGATGGTGGGCGGGGTGAACGTCGTGAGCAGTTCTTC. The full variable domain, rest sourced from reference TRBV5-1 and TRBJ2-1, is KAGVTQTPRYLIKTRGQQVTLSCSPISGHRSVSWYQQTPGQGLQFLFEYFSETQRNKGNFPGRFSGRQFSNSRSEMNVSTLELGDSALYLCASSLDGGRGERREQFFGPGTRLTVL.

This rearrangement joins TRBV10-2 to TRBJ2-5; the D is unclear. With the DNA end fitting TRBJ2-7 better, the J assignment may be wrong. The CDR3 has 12 residues. Germline V gene data show CDR1 as WSHSY and CDR2 as SAAADI. The CDR3 sequence is CASSAIAYEQYF. The CDR3 DNA follows: TGCGCCAGCAGTGCCATAGCTTACGAGCAGTACTTC.

The sample holds a few counts of this clone. The V call is TRBV14, the J call TRBJ2-1; no firm D call. V gave up 1 base and J gave up 7 bases, with 8 bases separating them. The germline V gene has CDR1 SGHDN and CDR2 FVKESK. This CDR3 comprises 13 residues. CDR3 nucleotide sequence: TGTGCCAGCAGCCAAGGTAGGGCTAATGAGCAGTTCTTC. It encodes CASSQGRANEQFF.

The V gene is TRBV6-4, the J gene TRBJ2-2; D gene ambiguous. The CDR3 extends over 14 amino acids. In germline, CDR1 is MRHNA, CDR2 SNTAGT. The V gene lost 6 bases and the J gene lost 3 bases, with 11 bases spanning the gap. The CDR3 DNA is TGTGCCAGCAGCCCCGGACCTGACACCGGGGAGCTGTTTTTT. Translating it yields CASSPGPDTGELFF.

The CDR3 DNA reads as TGTGCCAGCAGCCCGCAAGGGGGACTAGTCTCCGGGGAGCTGTTTTTT. Translation: CASSPQGGLVSGELFF. V is TRBV7-3 and J is TRBJ2-2; 8 bases match TRBD2. The CDR3 length is 16 residues. The V gene's germline CDR1 is SGHTA and CDR2 FQGTGA. The J segment lost 6 bases and the V segment lost 5 bases, leaving 11 bases of the junction unmatched. Filled out from reference TRBV7-3 and TRBJ2-2, the complete variable domain reads GAGVSQTPSNKVTEKGKYVELRCDPISGHTALYWYRQSLGQGPEFLIYFQGTGAADDSGLPNDRFFAVRPEGSVSTLKIQRTERGDSAVYLCASSPQGGLVSGELFFGEGSRLTVL.

This chain joins TRBV21-1 and TRBJ2-4. TRBV21-1 is termed a pseudogene. CDR3 length: 16 amino acids. CDR3 DNA: TGTGCCAGCGGGCTGGGCTGGACCGACACCAAAAACATTCAGTACTTC. Its translation: CASGLGWTDTKNIQYF.

To note about this clone: The sample has other DNA sequences that encode this CDR3 too. This sequence joins TRBV4-3 and TRBJ1-1, with 8 bases fitting TRBD1. The CDR3 has 17 residues. V gave up 0 bases and J gave up 4 bases; unmatched junction bases: 10. Per the germline V gene, CDR1 is LGHNA and CDR2 is YSLEER. The CDR3 DNA is TGCGCCAGCAGCCAAGATCTGTCAGGGGGCCGGGGCACTGAAGCTTTCTTT. Encoded protein: CASSQDLSGGRGTEAFF.

The V gene is TRBV19, the J gene TRBJ1-4; TRBD1 might be the D (6 bases). Trimming pared 6 bases from V and 4 bases from J, leaving 18 bases between. This CDR3 spans 16 amino acids. Per the germline V gene, CDR1 is LNHDA and CDR2 is SQIVND (reference sequence). Written as DNA, the CDR3 is TGTGCCAGTAGCCGGCTCGGGGGGCGGGTTAATGAAAAACTGTTTTTT. Translation gives CASSRLGGRVNEKLFF.

The V and J genes are TRBV7-2 and TRBJ2-2; D gene uncertain. Deletions cut 2 bases from V and 6 bases from J, with 10 bases between. The CDR3 has 14 amino acids. Germline CDR1 reads SGHTA; CDR2 reads FQGNSA. The DNA for the CDR3 is TGTGCCAGCAGCTTAAGCCGGACCGCCGGGGAGCTGTTTTTT. It codes for CASSLSRTAGELFF.

This chain links TRBV5-4 with TRBJ2-7; 9 positions match TRBD1. Germline CDR1 and CDR2: SGHNT and YYREEE (reference sequence). J lost 2 bases, V lost 0 bases, and 0 bases had no gene match. The CDR3 length is 14 residues. For the CDR3, the DNA is TGTGCCAGCAGCTTGGGGACAGGGGCCTACGAGCAGTACTTC. Its protein is CASSLGTGAYEQYF.

This clone has a single count. The chain has TRBV18 and TRBJ1-2; D is possibly TRBD1 (6 bases). The CDR3 totals 14 residues. Trimming took 3 bases from V and 6 from J, leaving 14 bases between them. Germline-derived CDR1 and CDR2 are KGHSH and LQKENI. CDR3: CASSPAARGNGYTF. The CDR3 bases are TGTGCCAGCTCACCCGCGGCGAGGGGGAATGGCTACACCTTC.

J is TRBJ2-7 and V is TRBV7-9; 11 bases map to TRBD2. The CDR3 runs to 18 residues. CDR1 and CDR2 from the germline V gene are SEHNR and FQNEAQ (reference sequence). Losses at the gene ends were 0 bases for V and 0 bases for J; bases not matched to a gene: 7. The CDR3 reads CASSLARTSGYSSYEQYF. In nucleotides, the CDR3 is TGTGCCAGCAGCTTAGCTCGGACTAGCGGGTATAGCTCCTACGAGCAGTACTTC.

The chain has TRBV11-2 and TRBJ2-1; D is perhaps TRBD1 (5 bases). The CDR3 length is 16 residues. Looked up from germline, CDR1 is SGHAT and CDR2 is FQNNGV. V was shortened by 0 bases and J by 0 bases, with 9 bases between the two germline ends. The chain's CDR3 is CASSLEPTGSYNEQFF. The CDR3, as DNA: TGTGCCAGCAGCTTAGAACCCACAGGCTCCTACAATGAGCAGTTCTTC.

The rearrangement uses TRBV6-1 and TRBJ1-6; D unclear. V was shortened by 6 bases and J by 6 bases, with 6 bases between the two germline ends. Germline V gene sequence: CDR1 MNHNS, CDR2 SASEGT. There are 12 residues in the CDR3. The CDR3 DNA reads TGTGCCAGCAGCCATCCTAATTCACCCCTCCACTTT. Translating gives CASSHPNSPLHF.